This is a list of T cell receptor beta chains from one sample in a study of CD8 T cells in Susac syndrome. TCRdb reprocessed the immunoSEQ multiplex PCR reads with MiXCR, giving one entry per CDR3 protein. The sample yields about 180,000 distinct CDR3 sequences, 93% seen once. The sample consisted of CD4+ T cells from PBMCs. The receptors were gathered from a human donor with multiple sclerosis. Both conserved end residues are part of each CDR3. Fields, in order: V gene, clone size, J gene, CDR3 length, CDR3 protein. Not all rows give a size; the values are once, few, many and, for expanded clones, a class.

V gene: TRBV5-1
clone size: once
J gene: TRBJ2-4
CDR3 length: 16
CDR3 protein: CASSLGTLGRQNIQYF

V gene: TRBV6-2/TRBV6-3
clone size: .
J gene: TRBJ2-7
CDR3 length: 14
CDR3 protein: CASSYGQGFYEQYF

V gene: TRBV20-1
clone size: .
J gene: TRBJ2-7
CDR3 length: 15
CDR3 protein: CSSSPPGTGGYEQYF

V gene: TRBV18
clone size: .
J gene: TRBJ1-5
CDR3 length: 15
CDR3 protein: CASSSGPGGNQPQHF

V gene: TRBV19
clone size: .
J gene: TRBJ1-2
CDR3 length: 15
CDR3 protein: CASSILDRGSYGYTF

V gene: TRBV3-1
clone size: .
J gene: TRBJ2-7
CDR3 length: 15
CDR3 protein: CASSQGTGGPYEQYF

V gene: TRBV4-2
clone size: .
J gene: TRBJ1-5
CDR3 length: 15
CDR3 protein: CASSQHMGRGQPQHF

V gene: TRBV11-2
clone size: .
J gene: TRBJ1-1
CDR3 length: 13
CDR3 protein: CASSSQKVTEAFF

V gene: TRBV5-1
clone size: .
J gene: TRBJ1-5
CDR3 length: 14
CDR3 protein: CASSLGTQNQPQHF

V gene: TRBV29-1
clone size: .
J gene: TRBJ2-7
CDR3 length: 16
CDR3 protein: CSVERYETGRSYEQYF

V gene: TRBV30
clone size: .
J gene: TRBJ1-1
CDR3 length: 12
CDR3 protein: CAFSRTGAHWIF

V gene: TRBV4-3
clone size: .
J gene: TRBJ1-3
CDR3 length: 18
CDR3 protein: CASSRPISGYHSGNTIYF

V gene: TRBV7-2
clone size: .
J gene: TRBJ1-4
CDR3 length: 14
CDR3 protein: CASSLGRGPEKLFF

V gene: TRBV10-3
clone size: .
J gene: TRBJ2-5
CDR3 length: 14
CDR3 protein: CAIRGQGAGETQYF

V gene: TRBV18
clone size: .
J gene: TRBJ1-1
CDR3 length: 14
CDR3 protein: CASSPTAPNTEAFF

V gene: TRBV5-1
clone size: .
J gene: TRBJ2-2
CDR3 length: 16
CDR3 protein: CASSPLGPRDTGELFF

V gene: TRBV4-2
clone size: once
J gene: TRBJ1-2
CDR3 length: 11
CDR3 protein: CASSQFYGYTF

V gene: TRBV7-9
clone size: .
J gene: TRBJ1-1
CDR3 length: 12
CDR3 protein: CASSFKGWGAFF

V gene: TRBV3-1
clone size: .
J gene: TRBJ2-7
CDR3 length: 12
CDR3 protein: CASSQVRREQYF

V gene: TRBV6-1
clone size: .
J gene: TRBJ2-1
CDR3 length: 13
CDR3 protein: CASSEQRGGEQFF

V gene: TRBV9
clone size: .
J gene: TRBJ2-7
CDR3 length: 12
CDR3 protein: CASSLPGGEQHF

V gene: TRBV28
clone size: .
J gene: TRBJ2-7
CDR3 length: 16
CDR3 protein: CASSSGGLAGASEQYF

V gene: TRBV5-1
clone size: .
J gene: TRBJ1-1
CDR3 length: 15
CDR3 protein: CASSLGWTGGTEAFF

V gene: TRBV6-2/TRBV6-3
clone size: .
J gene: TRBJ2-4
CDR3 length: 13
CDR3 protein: CASSYGTGNIQYF

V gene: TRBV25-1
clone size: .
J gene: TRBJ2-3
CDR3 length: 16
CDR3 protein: CASSESGTGDADTQYF

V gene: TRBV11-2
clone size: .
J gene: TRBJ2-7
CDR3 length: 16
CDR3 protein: CASSPIRRVGTYEQYF

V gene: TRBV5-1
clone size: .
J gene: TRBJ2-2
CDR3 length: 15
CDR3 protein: CASRGGTLNTGELFF

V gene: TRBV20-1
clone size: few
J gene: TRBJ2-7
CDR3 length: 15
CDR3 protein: CSAPTITGNLYEQYF